This T cell receptor beta chain derives from a study of CD8+ T cells in alopecia areata (dated by TCRdb to the late 2010s). About the study as a whole: The treated patients took part in an open-label pilot trial in which moderate-to-severe alopecia areata was treated with oral tofacitinib at 5 to 10 mg twice daily. Scalp clonality was compared across normal scalp (n=4), patchy alopecia areata scalp (n=8), and alopecia totalis/universalis scalp (n=8). Amplification of TCRbeta CDR3 regions was done by immunoSEQ multiplex PCR using 35 Vbeta forward primers and 13 Jbeta reverse primers. Biopsies were taken from tofacitinib-treated patients at baseline and at 4 and 24 weeks of treatment, and a later scalp biopsy was taken in several of the tofacitinib-treated patients. RNA came from the PAXgene miRNA kit for fixed scalp, the miRNeasy kit for PBMCs, and the RNeasy kit for mouse skin. The SALT score, which quantifies the percentage of affected scalp surface area, was used to measure disease severity in treated patients. On the human side, TCRbeta sequencing was run on scalp tissue and on sorted CD4+ and CD8+ peripheral blood T cells from healthy controls and from alopecia areata patients with either patchy or totalis/universalis disease. To study T cell clonal expansion in alopecia areata, the researchers applied high-throughput TCRbeta sequencing to both the C3H/HeJ mouse model and human patients. Tofacitinib was administered for 6 to 18 months, and 6 months of follow-up off drug were then conducted to assess delayed response and recurrence.

Beyond this particular receptor, the publication reports: Lesional scalp, especially in alopecia totalis/universalis, showed higher clonality and more expanded CD8+ clones than normal scalp, suggesting antigenic drive. TCR sequences shared between patients were less clear than in mice, possibly partly because of HLA diversity in the patient population. Scalp TCR repertoire analysis is complicated because resident alphabeta T cells in normal human skin are also sequenced, whereas mouse skin is dominated by gammadelta T cells. During tofacitinib treatment, many expanded lesional clones remained in scalp and blood, and this persistence may partly explain relapse after treatment is stopped. With tofacitinib, both scalp clonality and the number of expanded CD8+ clones among the top 100 scalp clones went down significantly. Because the treated cohort was small and had only one nonresponder, larger studies are needed to examine links between baseline CD8+ expansion and response.

Reading the germline V gene (reference sequence) gives CDR1 GTSNPN and CDR2 SVGIG. There are 14 amino acids in the CDR3, from cysteine to phenylalanine inclusive. Of all the DNA, just the CDR3 is kept, 42 bases in frame from base 1. The V and J ends are trimmed by 0 bases and 4 bases, leaving 10 bases between them. The sample holds a few counts of this clone. Its target antigen remains unknown. No base-level quality is on record; no much larger clone is a single base apart. In light of the paper, this sample's treatment or condition label describes: oral pan-JAK inhibitor, 5-10 mg twice daily. Lesional scalp punch biopsies and peripheral blood were obtained from alopecia areata patients. PBMCs were isolated by density centrifugation and stained for CD3, CD4 and CD8, and CD4+ and CD8+ T cells were sorted on a FACSAria. The protocol used for the library was the immunoSEQ multiplex PCR assay. RNA was extracted from all samples and reverse transcribed into cDNA as template for TCR sequencing. First-strand cDNA was synthesized using SuperScript III with a 2:1 mix of oligo-dT and random hexamers. A synthetic immune receptor repertoire was used to gauge amplification bias, and whatever bias remained was removed computationally. Turning to the authors' computational methods: Raw reads were preprocessed for error removal, and CDR3 was defined according to IMGT conventions as running from the conserved cysteine to phenylalanine. Clonality was computed by normalizing Shannon entropy by log2 of the number of productive unique TCRs and subtracting the result from 1. Whether each scalp clone was CD4 or CD8 was inferred by checking scalp TCRbeta sequences against the CD4 and CD8 repertoires from sorted blood. TCRdb carries this immuneACCESS record with in-frame sequences only. Its versions omit some clonotypes, under half of them owing to an unresolved V gene in the studies checked, with the rest unexplained. The DNA was the basis for D and trimming; V, J and clone size are from that table. In this sample the table shows about 180,000 clones, roughly 46% of which occur a single time. The ten largest clones add up to roughly a tenth of the sample.

The V and J segments used are TRBV30 and TRBJ1-5; the D gene remains uncertain. The TCR sequence derives from a human donor with alopecia areata. This sample comprised CD8+ T cells sorted from blood, obtained at roughly week 53, from a patient treated with tofacitinib. Read as DNA, the sequence is TGTGCCTGGAGTGTTCTGGCAGGAAATCAGCCCCAGCATTTT. Translation gives CAWSVLAGNQPQHF. Reference TRBV30 and TRBJ1-5 proteins supply the regions before and after the CDR3; the full variable domain is: SQTIHQWPATLVQPVGSPLSLECTVEGTSNPNLYWYRQAAGRGLQLLFYSVGIGQISSEVPQNLSASRPQDRQFILSSKKLLLSDSGFYLCAWSVLAGNQPQHFGDGTRLSIL.